The source of this TCR beta chain is a study of blood T cell repertoires in COVID-19. Study-level information: PBMCs, B-cell-depleted T cells, or T cells were the source of the cDNA or gDNA that made up the material.

CDR3 length: 16 residues. CDR1 is SGHTA and CDR2 is FQGTGA in the germline V gene. Trimming pared 5 bases from V and 0 bases from J, leaving 14 bases between. Assay used: immunoSEQ multiplex PCR; TCRdb lists only in-frame clones, some missing. The data show 300,000 to 350,000 clones, roughly 87% seen once. The V and J genes are TRBV7-3 and TRBJ2-4; D may be TRBD2 (7 bases). Sequenced material: peripheral blood. This TCR derives from a man aged 25 to 40 with COVID-19, enrolled during active disease. This CDR3 reads CASSLSGGAAKNIQYF. The CDR3 DNA reads as TGTGCCAGCAGCCTCTCGGGGGGCGCAGCCAAAAACATTCAGTACTTC.